Included here is one T cell receptor (beta chain) sequence, with context. What it recognizes is unknown. This sample stems from a study of CD8+CD57+ T cells in acquired aplastic anemia. Whole-study results and caveats: Between the patient and control groups, CD8+ Simpson's diversity did not differ significantly.

Patients chosen for sequencing had shown CD8+CD57+ cell expansion by flow cytometry. Patients had received no therapy at the time of blood sampling. The CDR3 totals 14 residues. The V gene's germline CDR1 is SNHLY and CDR2 FYNNEI. Trimming removed 5 bases at V and 4 bases at J, with 14 bases between. Genomic DNA templated the TCR beta VDJ and CDR3 profiling. TCRdb reprocessed the reads via MiXCR and lists one record per CDR3 protein. This sample has around 430,000 distinct CDR3 sequences; 25% to 40% occur once, and the top ten carry roughly 0.89%. What was sequenced was sorted CD4+, CD8+, or CD8+CD57+ T cells (not recorded which) from PBMCs. The V and J genes are TRBV2 and TRBJ1-2, with no clear D. The receptor was derived from a human donor with aplastic anemia. The CDR3 DNA reads TGTGCCAGCAGTCTTACAGCCACATCCTATGGCTACACCTTC. Translated: CASSLTATSYGYTF. The full variable domain, completed using reference TRBV2 and TRBJ1-2, is EPEVTQTPSHQVTQMGQEVILRCVPISNHLYFYWYRQILGQKVEFLVSFYNNEISEKSEIFDDQFSVERPDGSNFTLKIRSTKLEDSAMYFCASSLTATSYGYTFGSGTRLTVV.